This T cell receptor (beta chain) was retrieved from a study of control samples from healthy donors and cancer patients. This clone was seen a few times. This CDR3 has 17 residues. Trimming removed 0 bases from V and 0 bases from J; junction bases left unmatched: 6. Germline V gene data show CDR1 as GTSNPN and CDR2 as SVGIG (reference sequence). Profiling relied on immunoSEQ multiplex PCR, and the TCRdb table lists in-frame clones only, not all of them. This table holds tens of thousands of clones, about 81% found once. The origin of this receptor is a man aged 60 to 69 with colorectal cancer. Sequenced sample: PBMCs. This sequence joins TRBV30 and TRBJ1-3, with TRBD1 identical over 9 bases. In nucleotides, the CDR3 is TGTGCCTGGAGTGTTGGGACAGGGCCCAACTCTGGAAACACCATATATTTT. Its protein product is CAWSVGTGPNSGNTIYF.